Below, 8 T cell receptor beta chains from the same sample are listed, as sequenced in a study of STAT5B mutations in CD4+ large granular lymphocyte leukemia. Clones were sequenced by immunoSEQ multiplex PCR, and TCRdb holds only the in-frame ones, with some missing. This repertoire shows around 31,000 clones, roughly 70% found once; its top ten account for about 2.1%. The sequenced sample consisted of CD4+ T cells from blood buffy coats. The receptors were sampled from a human donor in good health.

CDR3 sequence: CASSLIPGQGGEQYF. In DNA form, the CDR3 reads TGCGCCAGCAGCCTGATTCCGGGACAGGGGGGTGAGCAGTACTTC. The chain uses TRBV5-1 and TRBJ2-7; 11 nucleotides agree with TRBD1. V was pared by 4 bases and J by 7 bases, with 10 bases of the junction left unmatched. The CDR3 spans 15 residues. The germline V gene encodes CDR1 SGHRS and CDR2 YFSETQ.

The V call is TRBV7-3, the J call TRBJ2-6, with TRBD1 as a possible D gene (5 bases). Germline V gene sequence: CDR1 SGHTA, CDR2 FQGTGA. With 2 bases removed from V and 3 bases from J, the gap between germline ends came to 14 bases. CDR3 length: 17 residues. For the CDR3, the DNA is TGTGCCAGCAGCTTAGCGGCAGGGATGAGTGGGGCCAACGTCCTGACTTTC. It is translated as CASSLAAGMSGANVLTF.

This clone has only one observation. The chain has TRBV19 and TRBJ1-1, with D possibly TRBD1 on 5 matching bases. This CDR3 spans 15 amino acids. Trimming left V 6 bases short and J 1 base short, with 15 bases between. Germline V gene lookup returns CDR1 LNHDA and CDR2 SQIVND (reference sequence). The CDR3 DNA sequence: TGTGCCAGTAGAGTTTTTAGGGGCCAGAACACTGAAGCTTTCTTT. Its protein is CASRVFRGQNTEAFF.

The J gene is TRBJ2-7, the V gene TRBV6-1, with TRBD1 matching 7 bases. The CDR3 runs to 14 residues. The trim removed 3 bases at V and 5 bases at J, leaving 7 bases unmatched. The germline CDR1 and CDR2 sequences are MNHNS and SASEGT. The CDR3 reads CASSENRGPHEQYF. The CDR3, as DNA: TGTGCCAGCAGTGAGAACAGGGGTCCCCACGAGCAGTACTTC.

This clone was picked up a small number of times. This sequence joins TRBV25-1 and TRBJ1-2; D gene uncertain. Germline V gives CDR1 MGHDK, CDR2 SYGVNS. The CDR3 has 11 residues. The germline V and J ends were trimmed by 6 bases and 8 bases, with 10 bases remaining between them. For the CDR3, the DNA is TGTGCCAGCAGCCAAGGCGGAGGCTACACCTTC. Amino acid sequence: CASSQGGGYTF.

The V gene is TRBV30, the J gene TRBJ1-5; 8 positions match TRBD1. The V and J ends lost 2 bases and 5 bases, in that order; junction bases with no gene match: 5. Germline V gene data show CDR1 as GTSNPN and CDR2 as SVGIG (reference sequence). This CDR3 contains 14 residues. CDR3 residues: CAWSFGQGYQPQHF. In DNA, the CDR3 is TGTGCCTGGAGTTTCGGACAGGGCTATCAGCCCCAGCATTTT. The full variable domain, with the rest looked up from reference TRBV30 and TRBJ1-5, is SQTIHQWPATLVQPVGSPLSLECTVEGTSNPNLYWYRQAAGRGLQLLFYSVGIGQISSEVPQNLSASRPQDRQFILSSKKLLLSDSGFYLCAWSFGQGYQPQHFGDGTRLSIL.

The J gene is TRBJ1-2, the V gene TRBV19; 8 bases line up with TRBD1. The germline V gene has CDR1 LNHDA and CDR2 SQIVND (reference sequence). The V gene end was trimmed by 2 bases and the J gene end by 8 bases; junction bases not matched to a gene: 13. This CDR3 has 16 amino acids. The CDR3 coding sequence is TGTGCCAGTAGTATACTGAACTCAAACAGGGGGAACGGCTACACCTTC. Translating gives CASSILNSNRGNGYTF.

This rearrangement joins TRBV20-1 to TRBJ1-1, with unresolved D. The CDR3 is 11 amino acids. Trimming left V 6 bases short and J 5 bases short, with 10 bases between. Germline CDR1 and CDR2: DFQATT and SNEGSKA (reference sequence). The CDR3 coding sequence is TGCAGTGCCCCCCTGGGGACTGAAGCTTTCTTT. Its translation: CSAPLGTEAFF.